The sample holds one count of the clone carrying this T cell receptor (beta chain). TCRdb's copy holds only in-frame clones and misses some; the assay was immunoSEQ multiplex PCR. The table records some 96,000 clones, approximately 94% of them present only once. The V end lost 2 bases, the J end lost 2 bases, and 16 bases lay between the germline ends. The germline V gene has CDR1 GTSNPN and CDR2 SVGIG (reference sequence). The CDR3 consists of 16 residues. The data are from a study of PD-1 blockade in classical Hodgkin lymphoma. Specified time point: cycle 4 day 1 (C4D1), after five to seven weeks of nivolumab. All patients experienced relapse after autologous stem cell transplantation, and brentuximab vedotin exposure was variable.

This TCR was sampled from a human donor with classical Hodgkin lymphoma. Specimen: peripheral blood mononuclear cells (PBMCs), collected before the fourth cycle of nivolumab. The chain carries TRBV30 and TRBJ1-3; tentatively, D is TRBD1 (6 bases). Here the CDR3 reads CAWSIRARGAGNTIYF. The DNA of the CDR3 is TGTGCCTGGAGTATCCGCGCCAGGGGAGCTGGAAACACCATATATTTT. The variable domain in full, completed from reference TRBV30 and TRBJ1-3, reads SQTIHQWPATLVQPVGSPLSLECTVEGTSNPNLYWYRQAAGRGLQLLFYSVGIGQISSEVPQNLSASRPQDRQFILSSKKLLLSDSGFYLCAWSIRARGAGNTIYFGEGSWLTVV.